The 26 T cell receptor beta chains listed next were all sequenced from one sample in a study of vaccination effects on CD4 cells after COVID-19. Within the ViraFEST assay, antigen-specific CD4+ T cells underwent expansion with viral peptide pools prior to sequencing. With roughly nine days of culture completed, CD4+ T cells were isolated. None of the vaccinated had previously contracted SARS-CoV-2, and their nucleocapsid antibodies tested negative. The antigens these receptors bind are not known. Clones were sequenced by immunoSEQ multiplex PCR, and TCRdb holds only the in-frame ones, with some missing. The sample holds tens of thousands of clones; 66% are singletons and the top ten take 15%. The source was CD4+ T cells from PBMCs cultured with HCoV-OC43 spike peptides, collected before COVID-19 vaccination. The subset: HCoV-OC43 spike overlapping peptide pool stimulation. The origin of the receptors is a human donor who received a COVID-19 vaccine.

This clone was observed a few times. The rearrangement uses TRBV3-1 (or the pseudogene TRBV3-2) and TRBJ1-1, with D unresolved. CDR1 LGHDT and CDR2 YNNKEL come from the germline V gene (reference sequence). The CDR3 has 13 amino acids. Between the trimmed V and J ends, which lost 3 bases and 1 base, there was a span of 6 bases. Here the CDR3 reads CASSQGRNTEAFF. The CDR3 DNA follows: TGTGCCAGCAGCCAGGGGAGGAACACTGAAGCTTTCTTT.

CDR3 DNA: TGTGCCAGCAGCACGACGACTAGCGGGAGGGGTGGCAATGAGCAGTTCTTC. Encoded protein: CASSTTTSGRGGNEQFF. The chain couples TRBV9 to TRBJ2-1; 14 bases line up with TRBD2. CDR1 is SGDLS, CDR2 YYNGEE, per germline. J gave up 6 bases and V 4 bases, and 9 bases lay outside the gene matches. The CDR3 is 17 amino acids.

The chain is built from TRBV2 and TRBJ2-7; 11 bases map to TRBD1. With 8 bases clipped from V and 4 bases from J, the junction kept 4 bases outside the gene matches. The CDR3 has 13 residues. Germline V gene sequence: CDR1 SNHLY, CDR2 FYNNEI. The CDR3 nucleotides read TGTGCCAGCGCGGGACAGGGGGTGTACGAGCAGTACTTC. Amino acid sequence: CASAGQGVYEQYF.

This CDR3 reads CASSLFYGAGGPGTQYF. CDR3 in DNA: TGTGCCAGCAGTTTGTTTTACGGAGCGGGGGGGCCGGGTACGCAGTATTTT. The genes are TRBV27 and TRBJ2-3; 10 positions agree with TRBD2. The CDR3 has 17 residues. Unmatched junction bases numbered 14, after V lost 3 bases and J lost 8 bases. Germline-derived CDR1 and CDR2 are MNHEY and SMNVEV (reference sequence).

The chain carries TRBV9 and TRBJ2-7; D is undetermined. The CDR3 runs 14 residues. The V gene's germline CDR1 is SGDLS and CDR2 YYNGEE. Trimming cost V 0 bases and J 2 bases, with 9 bases left between them. The CDR3 is CASSVDLGTYEQYF. CDR3 sequence (DNA): TGTGCCAGCAGCGTAGATCTGGGGACCTACGAGCAGTACTTC.

This clone showed up just a few times. V and J are TRBV19 and TRBJ2-3; weak D call: TRBD2 (5 bases). Germline assignment: CDR1 LNHDA and CDR2 SQIVND (reference sequence). CDR3 length: 15 residues. V was pared by 0 bases and J by 4 bases, with 11 bases between. CDR3: CASSIDRGIADTQYF. The CDR3 bases are TGTGCCAGTAGTATAGATCGAGGGATTGCAGATACGCAGTATTTT.

V usage is TRBV6-5 and J usage is TRBJ1-1; 7 nucleotides match TRBD1. In germline, CDR1 is MNHEY, CDR2 SVGAGI. The CDR3 has 11 residues. Germline trimming cut 7 bases from V and 7 bases from J; bases unmatched to any gene: 3. This CDR3 reads CASTAGGEAFF. The CDR3 region has the DNA TGTGCCAGCACTGCAGGGGGTGAAGCTTTCTTT.

The rearrangement uses TRBV6-4 and TRBJ1-1, with unresolved D. The CDR3 is 13 residues long. Germline loops: CDR1 MRHNA, CDR2 SNTAGT. The V gene lost 4 bases and the J gene lost 1 base, with 7 bases spanning the gap. The CDR3 sequence: CASSVAENTEAFF. In DNA form, the CDR3 reads TGTGCCAGCAGTGTGGCCGAGAACACTGAAGCTTTCTTT.

The CDR3: CASSLEGIGNQPQHF. For the CDR3, the DNA is TGTGCCAGCAGTTTAGAAGGTATTGGCAATCAGCCCCAGCATTTT. This chain links TRBV27 with TRBJ1-5; D ambiguous. There are 15 residues in the CDR3. CDR1 and CDR2 from the germline V gene are MNHEY and SMNVEV (reference sequence). Deletions cut 2 bases from V and 2 bases from J, with 10 bases between.

The genes are TRBV6-1 and TRBJ2-1; D is unresolved. V lost 3 bases to trimming and J lost 12 bases, with 18 bases between them. Germline V lookup: CDR1 MNHNS, CDR2 SASEGT. The CDR3 spans 14 residues. This chain's CDR3 is CASSDQIGWGMQFF. As DNA, the CDR3 is TGTGCCAGCAGTGATCAAATCGGTTGGGGTATGCAGTTCTTC.

This chain connects TRBV20-1 to TRBJ2-5; D ambiguous. Germline V gene lookup returns CDR1 DFQATT and CDR2 SNEGSKA (reference sequence). V gave up 3 bases and J gave up 5 bases, with 4 bases separating them. This CDR3 is 10 amino acids long. CDR3 nucleotide sequence: TGCAGTGCTAGGCTGGAGACCCAGTACTTC. Protein: CSARLETQYF.

The gene calls are TRBV2 and TRBJ1-1; weak D call: TRBD1 (5 bases). CDR3 length: 16 amino acids. Trimming took off 4 bases at V and 4 bases at J, with 19 bases between the two ends. Germline assignment: CDR1 SNHLY and CDR2 FYNNEI. The CDR3 region has the DNA TGTGCCAGCAGTGGGGCGGGGATGGGGGTGGGCACTGAAGCTTTCTTT. This codes for CASSGAGMGVGTEAFF.

The chain is built from TRBV6-1 and TRBJ2-3, with D tentatively TRBD1 (6 bases). The CDR3 consists of 16 residues. The germline V gene encodes CDR1 MNHNS and CDR2 SASEGT. Trimming removed 0 bases from V and 2 bases from J, with 12 bases in between. CDR3 protein: CASSEAPGAVTDTQYF. The CDR3 coding sequence is TGTGCCAGCAGTGAAGCGCCAGGGGCGGTCACAGATACGCAGTATTTT.

The chain recombines TRBV18 with TRBJ2-5, with 12 bases lining up with TRBD2. Germline lookup yields CDR1 KGHSH and CDR2 LQKENI. This CDR3 spans 15 amino acids. With 3 bases clipped from V and 4 bases from J, the junction kept 3 bases outside the gene matches. The CDR3 here is CASSPSTSGGETQYF. CDR3 sequence (DNA): TGTGCCAGCTCACCGTCGACTAGCGGGGGAGAGACCCAGTACTTC.

This clone was counted only a few times. CDR3 residues: CASSQPSGSRYNEQFF. The CDR3 region has the DNA TGCGCCAGCAGCCAACCGAGCGGGAGTCGGTACAATGAGCAGTTCTTC. V is TRBV4-1 and J is TRBJ2-1, with TRBD2 matching 8 bases. With 2 bases clipped from V and 4 bases from J, the junction kept 7 bases outside the gene matches. Germline CDR1 and CDR2: MGHRA and YSYEKL. This CDR3 is 16 amino acids long.

This clone was detected once. The chain uses TRBV9 and TRBJ2-7; 13 nucleotides agree with TRBD2. This CDR3 has 18 amino acids. The V gene end was trimmed by 2 bases and the J gene end by 3 bases; junction bases not matched to a gene: 11. In germline, CDR1 is SGDLS, CDR2 YYNGEE. The CDR3 region is CASSVGSGTSGTGYEQYF. In nucleotides, the CDR3 is TGTGCCAGCAGCGTCGGTTCCGGGACTAGCGGGACTGGCTACGAGCAGTACTTC.

In its sample, this clone was seen a few times. The chain has TRBV27 and TRBJ1-6; unclear D gene. This CDR3 has 14 residues. The germline V gene has CDR1 MNHEY and CDR2 SMNVEV (reference sequence). Trimming cost V 2 bases and J 9 bases, with 11 bases left between them. The DNA of the CDR3 is TGTGCCAGCAGTTTAGGCCGGGTCCGTTCACCCCTCCACTTT. Residues: CASSLGRVRSPLHF.

Only a few counts were recorded for this clone. CDR3 sequence: CASSATLNYGYTF. As DNA, the CDR3 is TGTGCCAGCAGTGCGACACTTAACTATGGCTACACCTTC. The gene calls are TRBV2 and TRBJ1-2; D remains ambiguous. V was pared by 4 bases and J by 1 base, with 7 bases between. This CDR3 has 13 residues. Germline lookup yields CDR1 SNHLY and CDR2 FYNNEI.

The V and J genes are TRBV30 and TRBJ1-1; D remains ambiguous. Germline V lookup: CDR1 GTSNPN, CDR2 SVGIG (reference sequence). CDR3 length: 12 amino acids. V was shortened by 4 bases and J by 4 bases, with 10 bases between the two germline ends. The CDR3 protein is CAWTREGTEAFF. The CDR3 DNA follows: TGTGCCTGGACGCGAGAGGGCACTGAAGCTTTCTTT.

This sequence joins TRBV4-1 and TRBJ2-1; D remains unclear. V was trimmed by 0 bases and J by 0 bases, leaving 12 bases between them. The CDR3 is 17 amino acids. Germline V CDR1 and CDR2: MGHRA, YSYEKL. The CDR3: CASSQEMGSSSYNEQFF. CDR3 bases: TGCGCCAGCAGCCAAGAAATGGGCAGTAGCTCCTACAATGAGCAGTTCTTC.

The V call is TRBV6-1, the J call TRBJ2-2; D ambiguous. Looked up from germline, CDR1 is MNHNS and CDR2 is SASEGT. The CDR3 extends over 15 amino acids. V was shortened by 2 bases and J by 0 bases, with 7 bases between the two germline ends. The chain's CDR3 is CASSEWSTNTGELFF. CDR3 nucleotides: TGTGCCAGCAGTGAATGGTCTACGAACACCGGGGAGCTGTTTTTT.

The rearrangement links TRBV4-1 to TRBJ2-1; 12 nucleotides line up with TRBD2. Germline V gene sequence: CDR1 MGHRA, CDR2 YSYEKL. The CDR3 extends over 16 amino acids. The V segment lost 6 bases and the J segment 1 base; nucleotides outside the gene matches: 4. The CDR3: CASRSTSGGSYNEQFF. DNA of the CDR3: TGCGCCAGCAGGTCGACTAGCGGGGGATCCTACAATGAGCAGTTCTTC.

This clone was seen a few times. The J gene is TRBJ2-3, the V gene TRBV2; TRBD1 might be the D (6 bases). CDR1 is SNHLY and CDR2 is FYNNEI in the germline V gene. Trimming removed 3 bases from V and 6 bases from J, with 28 bases in between. The CDR3 totals 19 residues. As DNA, the CDR3 is TGTGCCAGCAGTGAGGGCTTCCAAGGGGGTCGCCAATCCCACGATACGCAGTATTTT. It yields the protein CASSEGFQGGRQSHDTQYF.

The chain has TRBV11-3 and TRBJ2-1; 10 nucleotides match TRBD2. CDR3 length: 18 residues. Germline assignment: CDR1 SGHNT and CDR2 YENEEA. V lost 0 bases and J lost 9; bases outside the gene matches: 14. The CDR3 loop reads CASSLDKWGAGGLIEQFF. DNA of the CDR3: TGTGCCAGCAGCTTAGATAAGTGGGGAGCGGGGGGGCTGATTGAGCAGTTCTTC.

This rearrangement joins TRBV13 to TRBJ2-3, with 9 positions matching TRBD1. CDR1 and CDR2 from the germline V gene are PRHDT and FYEKMQ (reference sequence). Unmatched junction bases numbered 15, after V lost 1 base and J lost 1 base. The CDR3 covers 20 residues. The CDR3 region is CASSLDFKWGRDRGTDTQYF. For the CDR3, the DNA is TGTGCCAGCAGCTTAGATTTTAAGTGGGGCCGGGACAGGGGCACAGATACGCAGTATTTT.

This clone was found a few times. The gene calls are TRBV5-4 and TRBJ2-7, with 7 bases identical to TRBD1. CDR3 length: 14 amino acids. The germline gives CDR1 SGHNT, CDR2 YYREEE (reference sequence). V dropped 4 bases and J dropped 2; count of bases not matched to a gene: 6. The DNA for the CDR3 is TGTGCCAGCAGCGGAAAGGGACAGCCCTACGAGCAGTACTTC. Its protein product is CASSGKGQPYEQYF. The complete variable domain, with remaining parts taken from reference TRBV5-4 and TRBJ2-7, reads ETGVTQSPTHLIKTRGQQVTLRCSSQSGHNTVSWYQQALGQGPQFIFQYYREEENGRGNFPPRFSGLQFPNYSSELNVNALELDDSALYLCASSGKGQPYEQYFGPGTRLTVT.